These 18 T cell receptor beta chains originate from one sample sequenced in a study of cytomegalovirus exposure and HLA in healthy donors. PCR involved 60 Vbeta and 13 Jbeta primers. The repertoire was sequenced with immunoSEQ multiplex PCR; TCRdb's copy has only in-frame clones and lacks some. The sample holds around 170,000 clones, approximately 80% seen once. The sequenced sample was PBMCs. The receptors were sampled from a male donor in good health and CMV-seronegative.

CDR3 nucleotides: TGTGCCAGCAGCGCCGGGACAGGGGCCCACGAGCAGTACTTC. It encodes CASSAGTGAHEQYF. The rearrangement joins TRBV2 to TRBJ2-7, with TRBD1 matching 10 bases. The V segment lost 6 bases and the J segment 5 bases; nucleotides outside the gene matches: 7. This CDR3 comprises 14 residues. Germline-derived CDR1 and CDR2 are SNHLY and FYNNEI.

V and J are TRBV28 and TRBJ2-7; D is perhaps TRBD1 (6 bases). Germline loops: CDR1 MDHEN, CDR2 SYDVKM. Trimming took 2 bases from V and 3 from J, leaving 11 bases between them. There are 14 residues in the CDR3. DNA for the CDR3: TGTGCCAGCAGTTTACCCGGACAGCTCTACGAGCAGTACTTC. Translated, it gives CASSLPGQLYEQYF.

The rearrangement uses TRBV28 and TRBJ2-7, with D perhaps matching TRBD2 (5 bases). The CDR3 is 13 amino acids. The germline V gene has CDR1 MDHEN and CDR2 SYDVKM. Trimming removed 8 bases from V and 2 bases from J, with 13 bases in between. The CDR3 here is CASLRSGAYEQYF. In DNA, the CDR3 is TGTGCCAGCCTCAGGAGCGGTGCCTACGAGCAGTACTTC.

The rearrangement uses TRBV7-9 and TRBJ1-4; TRBD1 aligns across 10 bases. The V segment lost 5 bases and the J segment 7 bases; nucleotides outside the gene matches: 4. This CDR3 has 14 residues. Germline lookup yields CDR1 SEHNR and CDR2 FQNEAQ (reference sequence). The CDR3 loop is CASSRGQGSEKLFF. CDR3 coding DNA: TGTGCCAGCAGCCGGGGACAGGGGAGTGAAAAACTGTTTTTT.

J is TRBJ2-1 and V is TRBV7-9, with D tentatively TRBD2 (6 bases). The germline CDR1 and CDR2 sequences are SEHNR and FQNEAQ (reference sequence). Trimming removed 0 bases from V and 15 bases from J, with 15 bases in between. The CDR3 loop spans 13 amino acids. This chain's CDR3 is CASSLAVGGAWFF. The CDR3 coding sequence is TGTGCCAGCAGCTTAGCGGTCGGGGGAGCTTGGTTCTTC.

The chain has TRBV7-3 and TRBJ2-2, with a tentative D call TRBD2 (6 bases). The V end lost 2 bases, the J end lost 4 bases, and 11 bases lay between the germline ends. The CDR3 sequence is 15 residues long. The germline gives CDR1 SGHTA, CDR2 FQGTGA. CDR3 in DNA: TGTGCCAGCAGCTTACCCGGGGGAGCCACCGGGGAGCTGTTTTTT. The encoded protein is CASSLPGGATGELFF.

V is TRBV18 and J is TRBJ1-4, with D uncertain. V was clipped by 3 bases and J by 8 bases, with 10 bases between them. Germline V gene data show CDR1 as KGHSH and CDR2 as LQKENI. The CDR3 is 13 residues long. CDR3 sequence: CASSPLTQEKLFF. The CDR3 region has the DNA TGTGCCAGCTCACCGCTAACACAGGAAAAACTGTTTTTT.

The chain couples TRBV28 to TRBJ1-1; weak D call: TRBD1 (6 bases). Germline CDR1 reads MDHEN; CDR2 reads SYDVKM. The CDR3 has 15 residues. Between the trimmed V and J ends, which lost 2 bases and 3 bases, there was a span of 13 bases. CDR3 residues: CASSLITGSDTEAFF. DNA of the CDR3: TGTGCCAGCAGTTTAATTACAGGGTCGGACACTGAAGCTTTCTTT.

The chain joins TRBV7-9 to TRBJ2-2; D might be TRBD1 (5 bases). The CDR3 has 15 amino acids. Germline V CDR1 and CDR2: SEHNR, FQNEAQ (reference sequence). The V end was cut by 4 bases, the J end by 6 bases, with 15 bases between. The CDR3 DNA reads TGTGCCAGCAGCTCCCTCAGGGTAAAGGCCGGGGAGCTGTTTTTT. This sequence encodes CASSSLRVKAGELFF.

This chain uses TRBV4-3 with TRBJ2-5; 8 bases align to TRBD1. After removal of 4 bases from V and 1 base from J, the junction contained 11 bases not matched to a gene. CDR3 length: 17 residues. The germline V gene has CDR1 LGHNA and CDR2 YSLEER. The CDR3 loop is CASSPNSDRAAQETQYF. As DNA, the CDR3 is TGCGCCAGCAGCCCCAACTCGGACAGGGCCGCCCAAGAGACCCAGTACTTC.

This chain connects TRBV9 to TRBJ1-5, with D possibly TRBD1 on 6 matching bases. Germline V CDR1 and CDR2: SGDLS, YYNGEE. V lost 5 bases and J lost 5, with 11 bases in between. The CDR3 sequence is 13 residues long. The CDR3 protein is CASSLGGDQPQHF. CDR3 nucleotide sequence: TGTGCCAGCAGTCTAGGGGGGGATCAGCCCCAGCATTTT. Based on the CDR3 plus reference TRBV9 and TRBJ1-5, the full variable domain is DSGVTQTPKHLITATGQRVTLRCSPRSGDLSVYWYQQSLDQGLQFLIQYYNGEERAKGNILERFSAQQFPDLHSELNLSSLELGDSALYFCASSLGGDQPQHFGDGTRLSIL.

V usage is TRBV19 and J usage is TRBJ1-3; maybe TRBD1 (5 bases). Trimming stripped 5 bases from V and 0 bases from J, with 11 bases between. From germline, CDR1 is LNHDA and CDR2 SQIVND (reference sequence). CDR3 length: 15 residues. The CDR3 reads CASSLRQFSGNTIYF. The CDR3 bases are TGTGCCAGTAGTCTACGACAGTTCTCTGGAAACACCATATATTTT.

This chain's CDR3 is CASRHRLAGGPDHYNEQFF. CDR3 coding DNA: TGTGCCAGCAGGCATAGACTAGCGGGGGGGCCAGATCACTACAATGAGCAGTTCTTC. This rearrangement joins TRBV2 to TRBJ2-1; 14 bases align to TRBD2. The ends lost 6 bases at V and 3 bases at J; junction bases unmatched: 13. CDR1 SNHLY and CDR2 FYNNEI come from the germline V gene. The CDR3 runs to 19 residues. The entire variable domain, with the rest obtained from reference TRBV2 and TRBJ2-1, is as follows: EPEVTQTPSHQVTQMGQEVILRCVPISNHLYFYWYRQILGQKVEFLVSFYNNEISEKSEIFDDQFSVERPDGSNFTLKIRSTKLEDSAMYFCASRHRLAGGPDHYNEQFFGPGTRLTVL.

V is TRBV19 and J is TRBJ1-1; tentative D call: TRBD1 (5 bases). Trimming removed 5 bases at V and 7 bases at J, with 14 bases between. Germline V CDR1 and CDR2: LNHDA, SQIVND (reference sequence). This CDR3 region has 13 residues. The DNA for the CDR3 is TGTGCCAGTAGTGCTCGGGGCGGGAGTGAAGCTTTCTTT. This sequence encodes CASSARGGSEAFF. Supplemented by reference TRBV19 and TRBJ1-1, the full variable domain reads DGGITQSPKYLFRKEGQNVTLSCEQNLNHDAMYWYRQDPGQGLRLIYYSQIVNDFQKGDIAEGYSVSREKKESFPLTVTSAQKNPTAFYLCASSARGGSEAFFGQGTRLTVV.

J is TRBJ1-4 and V is TRBV2, with 7 bases matching TRBD1. The J segment lost 7 bases and the V segment lost 7 bases, leaving 12 bases of the junction unmatched. The CDR3 is 15 amino acids. The V gene's germline CDR1 is SNHLY and CDR2 FYNNEI. The CDR3 loop reads CASTRSGQKSEKLFF. Here the CDR3 DNA reads TGTGCCAGCACCCGCTCGGGACAGAAAAGTGAAAAACTGTTTTTT.

The CDR3 is CASSRGGSDEQYF. CDR3 nucleotide sequence: TGTGCCAGCTCACGAGGGGGCAGCGACGAGCAGTACTTC. V usage is TRBV18 and J usage is TRBJ2-7; 7 nucleotides match TRBD1. CDR3 length equals 13 residues. V lost 4 bases to trimming and J lost 5 bases; unmatched junction nucleotides: 5. Germline CDR1 and CDR2: KGHSH and LQKENI.

The V and J genes are TRBV28 and TRBJ1-1; no definite D call. Germline CDR1 MDHEN, CDR2 SYDVKM. The length of the CDR3 is 13 residues. The V gene lost 4 bases and the J gene lost 7 bases, with 13 bases spanning the gap. DNA of the CDR3: TGTGCCAGCAGTTCCGGGGTCAGAATTGAAGCTTTCTTT. It codes for CASSSGVRIEAFF. Looking up the rest from reference TRBV28 and TRBJ1-1 gives the full variable domain: DVKVTQSSRYLVKRTGEKVFLECVQDMDHENMFWYRQDPGLGLRLIYFSYDVKMKEKGDIPEGYSVSREKKERFSLILESASTNQTSMYLCASSSGVRIEAFFGQGTRLTVV.

This chain uses TRBV7-7 with TRBJ2-5, with D tentatively TRBD2 (5 bases). Germline V lookup: CDR1 SSHAT, CDR2 FNYEAQ (reference sequence). Trimming removed 1 base at V and 4 bases at J, with 13 bases between. CDR3 length: 15 amino acids. The CDR3 is CASSLEVARSETQYF. The CDR3 coding sequence is TGTGCCAGCAGCTTAGAGGTAGCGCGCTCAGAGACCCAGTACTTC.